The 8 T cell receptor beta chains below all came from one sample that was sequenced in a study of T cell changes during pregnancy in multiple sclerosis. Some clones are missing from TCRdb's copy, which holds only in-frame ones; the method was immunoSEQ multiplex PCR. The sample includes more than 65,000 clones, 85% to 95% of them seen just once. Specimen: CD4+ T cells from peripheral blood mononuclear cells, collected before pregnancy. These receptors all come from a female donor with multiple sclerosis, enrolled in a pregnancy study.

J is TRBJ1-5 and V is TRBV6-1; D is possibly TRBD1 (6 bases). In germline, CDR1 is MNHNS, CDR2 SASEGT. V was cut by 6 bases and J by 1 base, with 10 bases left in between. The CDR3 extends over 14 amino acids. CDR3 loop: CASRGGWSNQPQHF. The CDR3, as DNA: TGTGCCAGCAGAGGGGGATGGAGCAATCAGCCCCAGCATTTT.

J is TRBJ2-2 and V is TRBV7-3, with 8 bases fitting TRBD2. The CDR3 totals 16 residues. Germline CDR1 is SGHTA and CDR2 is FQGTGA. V gave up 5 bases and J gave up 5 bases; unmatched junction bases: 10. The chain's CDR3 is CASSPPRGGETGELFF. The CDR3 nucleotides are TGTGCCAGCAGCCCACCCCGGGGGGGTGAGACCGGGGAGCTGTTTTTT.

The V gene is TRBV4-1, the J gene TRBJ2-7, with 10 bases lining up with TRBD1. V shed 4 bases and J 1 base; nucleotides not matched to a gene: 4. The germline V gene encodes CDR1 MGHRA and CDR2 YSYEKL. This CDR3 contains 15 residues. CDR3 coding DNA: TGCGCCAGCAGCCCTGGACAGGGGGTTTCCTACGAGCAGTACTTC. Translating it yields CASSPGQGVSYEQYF.

This clone appeared once. The chain employs TRBV7-9 and TRBJ2-1; possible D gene TRBD2, 5 bases. The CDR3 contains 16 residues. V lost 2 bases to trimming and J lost 0 bases, with 11 bases between them. Germline V gene sequence: CDR1 SEHNR, CDR2 FQNEAQ (reference sequence). The CDR3 DNA reads TGTGCCAGCAGCTTAAAGAGGGCGAACTCCTACAATGAGCAGTTCTTC. Protein product: CASSLKRANSYNEQFF. Variable domain in full (rest from reference TRBV7-9 and TRBJ2-1): DTGVSQNPRHKITKRGQNVTFRCDPISEHNRLYWYRQTLGQGPEFLTYFQNEAQLEKSRLLSDRFSAERPKGSFSTLEIQRTEQGDSAMYLCASSLKRANSYNEQFFGPGTRLTVL.

The table lists this clone with a count of one. The J gene is TRBJ2-5, the V gene TRBV5-1; TRBD2 matches 7 bases. Germline V gives CDR1 SGHRS, CDR2 YFSETQ. V gave up 4 bases and J gave up 7 bases; unmatched junction bases: 10. The CDR3 extends over 14 amino acids. CDR3 coding DNA: TGCGCCAGCAGCGAAGGGACTACTCGTTGGACCCAGTACTTC. Amino acids: CASSEGTTRWTQYF.

V usage is TRBV5-1 and J usage is TRBJ2-3; 7 bases line up with TRBD1. In germline, CDR1 is SGHRS, CDR2 YFSETQ. Trimming at V came to 0 bases and at J to 1 base, leaving 5 bases not matched to a gene. CDR3 length: 16 amino acids. The CDR3: CASSLDDRVGTDTQYF. DNA of the CDR3: TGCGCCAGCAGCTTGGATGACAGGGTCGGCACAGATACGCAGTATTTT. Full variable domain (rest looked up from reference TRBV5-1 and TRBJ2-3): KAGVTQTPRYLIKTRGQQVTLSCSPISGHRSVSWYQQTPGQGLQFLFEYFSETQRNKGNFPGRFSGRQFSNSRSEMNVSTLELGDSALYLCASSLDDRVGTDTQYFGPGTRLTVL.

This rearrangement joins TRBV11-3 to TRBJ2-2; no definite D call. The germline V gene has CDR1 SGHNT and CDR2 YENEEA. The CDR3 spans 16 residues. With 1 base removed from V and 0 bases from J, the gap between germline ends came to 9 bases. The CDR3 DNA reads TGTGCCAGCAGCTTAGGAGGTCCCGCGAACACCGGGGAGCTGTTTTTT. It encodes CASSLGGPANTGELFF.

The chain carries TRBV9 and TRBJ2-1; perhaps TRBD2 as D (5 bases). CDR1 is SGDLS, CDR2 YYNGEE, per germline. V lost 0 bases and J 2 bases, leaving 9 bases between the germline ends. The CDR3 is 15 residues long. The CDR3 loop reads CASSVDSVPYNEQFF. The CDR3 DNA sequence: TGTGCCAGCAGCGTAGATAGCGTCCCCTACAATGAGCAGTTCTTC.